The 32 T cell receptor beta chains in this list originate from one sample, sequenced in a study of post-analysis software for immune sequencing data. Broader study findings: Controls showed lower frequencies than patients for roughly 5 TRBV segments, and TRBV5-6, TRBV5-1 and TRBV20-1 were among these.

Their specific antigens are unknown. Unique molecular identifiers were present in the TCR beta cDNA libraries. One entry per CDR3 protein, called by TCRdb with MiXCR from the PCR reads. Of roughly 800,000 distinct CDR3 sequences in the sample, 53% are singletons; the top ten hold roughly 4.4%. Sequences were obtained from blood. The receptor set was obtained from a girl aged 10 to 17 with multiple sclerosis.

V is TRBV6-6 and J is TRBJ2-1; a possible D gene is TRBD2 (7 bases). Trimming took 8 bases from V and 8 from J, leaving 16 bases between them. The CDR3 loop spans 13 amino acids. Looked up from germline, CDR1 is MNHNY and CDR2 is SVGAGI (reference sequence). CDR3 in DNA: TGTGCCAGCGGGTGGACTAGGGGGGATGAGCAGTTCTTC. Translated: CASGWTRGDEQFF.

CDR3 sequence reads: CSVATGSIQPQHF. CDR3 sequence (DNA): TGCAGCGTAGCGACAGGTTCGATCCAGCCCCAGCATTTT. The chain combines TRBV29-1 with TRBJ1-5, with TRBD1 as a possible D gene (6 bases). Germline CDR1 reads SQVTM; CDR2 reads ANQGSEA. The CDR3 has 13 amino acids. Trimming left V 6 bases short and J 7 bases short, with 16 bases between.

This clonotype has only a few counts. The J gene is TRBJ1-5, the V gene TRBV6-5; TRBD1 agrees at 7 bases. Germline V gene lookup returns CDR1 MNHEY and CDR2 SVGAGI. V gave up 5 bases and J gave up 6 bases; unmatched junction bases: 4. This CDR3 has 13 residues. DNA of the CDR3: TGTGCCAGCAGTGACAGGGATCGTCAGCCCCAGCATTTT. Protein sequence: CASSDRDRQPQHF.

The chain couples TRBV6-5 to TRBJ2-1; tentative D call: TRBD2 (5 bases). Trimming left V 2 bases short and J 10 bases short, with 9 bases between. Germline V gene data show CDR1 as MNHEY and CDR2 as SVGAGI. The CDR3 spans 12 residues. The CDR3: CASSYAPGEQFF. In DNA form, the CDR3 reads TGTGCCAGCAGTTACGCCCCGGGGGAGCAGTTCTTC.

The chain couples TRBV20-1 to TRBJ2-7; 8 bases agree with TRBD2. This CDR3 is built from 17 residues. Per the germline V gene, CDR1 is DFQATT and CDR2 is SNEGSKA (reference sequence). The J segment lost 7 bases and the V segment lost 0 bases, leaving 17 bases of the junction unmatched. The CDR3, as DNA: TGCAGTGCTAGAGATCCGACGGGTAGCGGGGAATGGAGTGAGCAGTACTTC. Translation: CSARDPTGSGEWSEQYF.

J is TRBJ2-5 and V is TRBV12-3 or TRBV12-4; D unresolved. V lost 6 bases and J 1 base, leaving 9 bases between the germline ends. The CDR3 totals 13 residues. CDR3 DNA sequence: TGTGCCAGCAGGTTTGGCCTCCAAGAGACCCAGTACTTC. Its protein product is CASRFGLQETQYF.

This rearrangement joins TRBV29-1 to TRBJ1-2; a weak D match, TRBD1 (6 bases). The CDR3 is made up of 13 amino acids. Germline CDR1 reads SQVTM; CDR2 reads ANQGSEA. V was trimmed by 3 bases and J by 2 bases, leaving 10 bases between them. The CDR3 DNA follows: TGCAGCGTTGAGCAGGGGATCAACTATGGCTACACCTTC. It translates to CSVEQGINYGYTF.

The sample holds a few counts of this clonotype. The chain joins TRBV7-2 to TRBJ2-3; D might be TRBD2 (5 bases). Germline assignment: CDR1 SGHTA and CDR2 FQGNSA. V lost 5 bases to trimming and J lost 6 bases, with 15 bases between them. This CDR3 has 14 amino acids. The CDR3 region is CASSLTRDSDTQYF. As DNA, the CDR3 is TGTGCCAGCAGCCTCACTAGGGATTCTGATACGCAGTATTTT.

The chain carries TRBV12-3 or TRBV12-4 and TRBJ1-2; D uncertain. Trimming pared 5 bases from V and 7 bases from J, leaving 14 bases between. The CDR3 length is 13 residues. CDR3 coding DNA: TGTGCCAGCAGTCCAACAGCTCTCGGTGGCTACACCTTC. It is translated as CASSPTALGGYTF.

This clonotype was observed a handful of times. This sequence joins TRBV4-1 and TRBJ2-5, with TRBD1 identical over 9 bases. CDR3 size: 15 residues. With V trimmed by 0 bases and J by 4 bases, 3 bases remained unmatched. Germline assignment: CDR1 MGHRA and CDR2 YSYEKL. DNA of the CDR3: TGCGCCAGCAGCCAAGATAGGACAGGGGCAGAGACCCAGTACTTC. Residues: CASSQDRTGAETQYF.

This clonotype appeared a few times. The CDR3 loop is CASSPIGLREQYF. As DNA, the CDR3 is TGTGCCAGCAGTCCCATTGGGTTACGCGAGCAGTACTTC. The gene calls are TRBV12-3 or TRBV12-4 and TRBJ2-5; D is unresolved. Matching the DNA end better, TRBJ2-7 makes the J call doubtful. The CDR3 is made up of 13 amino acids.

This chain joins TRBV11-2 and TRBJ2-2; D might be TRBD2 (6 bases). The CDR3 sequence is 18 residues long. The V end lost 5 bases, the J end lost 0 bases, and 19 bases lay between the germline ends. Germline values: CDR1 SGHAT, CDR2 FQNNGV. The CDR3 loop reads CASSLRRTNLANTGELFF. The CDR3 bases are TGTGCCAGCAGCCTTCGGAGGACTAACCTCGCGAACACCGGGGAGCTGTTTTTT.

The chain has TRBV12-1 and TRBJ1-1; the D call of TRBD1 is as the table states it, not checked on the DNA. TRBV12-1 has pseudogene status. This CDR3 comprises 16 residues. CDR3 nucleotide sequence: TGTGCCAGCAGCTGCCAATCACGGAGGGGCGGCGATAGGGCTTTCTTT. This sequence encodes CASSCQSRRGGDRAFF.

This clonotype appeared once. The chain combines TRBV7-7 with TRBJ2-5; 12 bases are shared with TRBD2. V lost 5 bases and J lost 11; bases outside the gene matches: 12. Germline V gene lookup returns CDR1 SSHAT and CDR2 FNYEAQ (reference sequence). This CDR3 region has 15 residues. CDR3 nucleotides: TGTGCCAGCAGCCGCGGGACTAGCGGGTACAATGAGCAGTACTTC. Protein sequence: CASSRGTSGYNEQYF. Combining the CDR3 with reference TRBV7-7 and TRBJ2-5 gives the whole variable domain GAGVSQSPRYKVTKRGQDVTLRCDPISSHATLYWYQQALGQGPEFLTYFNYEAQPDKSGLPSDRFSAERPEGSISTLTIQRTEQRDSAMYRCASSRGTSGYNEQYFGPGTRLLVL.

The genes are TRBV20-1 and TRBJ2-3; 10 nucleotides agree with TRBD2. This CDR3 is built from 17 residues. Germline CDR1 is DFQATT and CDR2 is SNEGSKA (reference sequence). The V gene end was trimmed by 0 bases and the J gene end by 5 bases; junction bases not matched to a gene: 11. CDR3 DNA sequence: TGCAGTGCTAGAGATCTGGCCCTAGCGGGAGTTGGAGATACGCAGTATTTT. This translates into CSARDLALAGVGDTQYF.

This clonotype showed up many times. V usage is TRBV5-1 and J usage is TRBJ2-7, with 11 bases matching TRBD2. CDR1 SGHRS and CDR2 YFSETQ come from the germline V gene. There are 14 residues in the CDR3. V lost 1 base and J lost 3; bases outside the gene matches: 0. The CDR3 here is CASSLTSGSYEQYF. Here the CDR3 DNA reads TGCGCCAGCAGCTTGACTAGCGGGAGCTACGAGCAGTACTTC.

CDR3 sequence: CASSLTSGRSFYNEQFF. CDR3 nucleotide sequence: TGTGCCAGCAGTTTGACTAGCGGGAGGTCTTTCTACAATGAGCAGTTCTTC. The V call is TRBV27, the J call TRBJ2-1; 13 bases are shared with TRBD2. This CDR3 is built from 17 residues. Trimming at V came to 3 bases and at J to 3 bases, leaving 5 bases not matched to a gene. Germline values: CDR1 MNHEY, CDR2 SMNVEV (reference sequence).

CDR3 region: CSASKLGSMAGELFF. The CDR3 coding sequence is TGCAGTGCTAGCAAGCTCGGGAGTATGGCTGGGGAGCTGTTTTTT. V is TRBV20-1 and J is TRBJ2-2, with D tentatively TRBD2 (6 bases). The length of the CDR3 is 15 residues. CDR1 is DFQATT and CDR2 is SNEGSKA in the germline V gene (reference sequence). The V gene lost 3 bases and the J gene lost 8 bases, with 19 bases spanning the gap.

The gene calls are TRBV15 and TRBJ2-1, with D maybe TRBD2 (5 bases). Trimming pared 1 base from V and 6 bases from J, leaving 7 bases between. CDR1 is LNHNV, CDR2 YYDKDF, per germline (reference sequence). This CDR3 contains 13 residues. The CDR3 DNA follows: TGTGCCACCAGCAGAGGAGGGATCAATGAGCAGTTCTTC. Its protein product is CATSRGGINEQFF.

This rearrangement joins TRBV29-1 to TRBJ2-5; D is undetermined. The CDR3 spans 9 residues. V lost 8 bases, J lost 5 bases, and 6 bases lay in between. The germline V gene has CDR1 SQVTM and CDR2 ANQGSEA. The CDR3 DNA is TGCAGCCCTCGGGAGACCCAGTACTTC. Encoded protein: CSPRETQYF.

The rearrangement joins TRBV20-1 to TRBJ2-3; no clear D. The CDR3 extends over 15 amino acids. Per the germline V gene, CDR1 is DFQATT and CDR2 is SNEGSKA (reference sequence). Trimming took off 0 bases at V and 4 bases at J, with 14 bases between the two ends. The chain's CDR3 is CSARDRVLLADTQYF. The DNA for the CDR3 is TGCAGTGCTAGAGATAGGGTTTTATTAGCAGATACGCAGTATTTT.

CDR3 coding DNA: TGCGCCAGCAGCTCCCCTAGGCAGTTGGGGAACACTGAAGCTTTCTTT. It encodes CASSSPRQLGNTEAFF. The V gene is TRBV5-1, the J gene TRBJ1-1; no clear D. Trimming took off 3 bases at V and 1 base at J, with 16 bases between the two ends. The CDR3 totals 16 residues. Germline loops: CDR1 SGHRS, CDR2 YFSETQ.

The gene calls are TRBV6-1 and TRBJ2-7; D call uncertain. Trimming removed 4 bases from V and 3 bases from J, with 10 bases in between. CDR1 is MNHNS, CDR2 SASEGT, per germline. This CDR3 contains 13 residues. This CDR3 reads CASSAYLFYEQYF. CDR3 DNA: TGTGCCAGCAGTGCCTACTTATTCTACGAGCAGTACTTC.

The CDR3 sequence is CASSPPARDTQYF. The CDR3 nucleotides are TGTGCCAGCTCACCACCGGCGAGAGATACGCAGTATTTT. V gene TRBV18 combines with J gene TRBJ2-3; D unclear. CDR1 is KGHSH and CDR2 is LQKENI in the germline V gene. The CDR3 is 13 residues long. V dropped 0 bases and J dropped 5 bases, with 6 bases sitting between them.

V is TRBV5-1 and J is TRBJ2-7; D is undetermined. The DNA end favors TRBJ2-5, so the J call may be wrong. The CDR3 sequence is 13 residues long. Looked up from germline, CDR1 is SGHRS and CDR2 is YFSETQ. CDR3 sequence (DNA): TGCGCCAGCAGCCAGGACGGAAGGGAGACCCAGTACTTC. Encoded protein: CASSQDGRETQYF.

This chain links TRBV28 with TRBJ2-1, with 7 bases matching TRBD2. CDR3 length: 14 amino acids. Trimming removed 3 bases from V and 9 bases from J; junction bases left unmatched: 8. CDR1 is MDHEN, CDR2 SYDVKM, per germline. This CDR3 reads CASSFVRAGIEQFF. The DNA for the CDR3 is TGTGCCAGCAGTTTTGTGCGAGCGGGAATTGAGCAGTTCTTC.

The chain links TRBV18 to TRBJ2-5; 7 bases fit TRBD2. Germline CDR1 KGHSH, CDR2 LQKENI. Trimming removed 1 base from V and 2 bases from J; junction bases left unmatched: 7. The CDR3 totals 16 residues. This CDR3 reads CASSPRMAGEQETQYF. The CDR3 DNA reads as TGTGCCAGCTCACCACGAATGGCGGGGGAGCAAGAGACCCAGTACTTC.

The sample holds a few counts of this clonotype. The chain combines TRBV20-1 with TRBJ2-5; TRBD1 or TRBD2 may be the D gene (5 bases each). Trimming cost V 3 bases and J 1 base, with 12 bases left between them. CDR3 length equals 14 residues. Germline CDR1 DFQATT, CDR2 SNEGSKA (reference sequence). CDR3 nucleotide sequence: TGCAGTGCTAGCTCCGGGACCTCCCAAGAGACCCAGTACTTC. Protein sequence: CSASSGTSQETQYF.

In DNA form, the CDR3 reads TGCGCCAGCAGCGACGGGACGGTTACCTACAATGAGCAGTTCTTC. This sequence encodes CASSDGTVTYNEQFF. The J gene is TRBJ2-1, the V gene TRBV5-1; D possibly uses TRBD1 or TRBD2 (5 bases each). This CDR3 has 15 amino acids. Trimming shortened V by 4 bases and J by 2 bases, and 13 bases separated the two germline ends. Germline assignment: CDR1 SGHRS and CDR2 YFSETQ.

This clonotype came up a few times. The chain recombines TRBV4-2 with TRBJ2-7; TRBD2 agrees at 15 bases. The J call may be faulty, since TRBJ2-5 better matches the DNA end. This CDR3 is built from 17 residues. Germline CDR1 reads LGHNA; CDR2 reads YNFKEQ. CDR3: CASSLGLAGGANETQYF. The CDR3 coding sequence is TGTGCCAGCAGCCTGGGACTAGCGGGAGGAGCAAATGAGACCCAGTACTTC.

V usage is TRBV29-1 and J usage is TRBJ2-3; D tentatively fits TRBD1 or TRBD2 (5 bases each). The ends were cut back, 4 bases at V and 2 bases at J, with 10 bases in the middle. The germline gives CDR1 SQVTM, CDR2 ANQGSEA. CDR3 size: 13 residues. The chain's CDR3 is CSVGGVHTDTQYF. The CDR3 DNA reads as TGCAGCGTTGGAGGGGTCCACACAGATACGCAGTATTTT.

The chain uses TRBV28 and TRBJ2-7; D call uncertain. CDR3 length equals 16 residues. The V gene's germline CDR1 is MDHEN and CDR2 SYDVKM. The V end lost 4 bases, the J end lost 3 bases, and 19 bases lay between the germline ends. CDR3 bases: TGTGCCAGCAGTTCGTCTAGGGCAGGCCGAAACTACGAGCAGTACTTC. Amino acids: CASSSSRAGRNYEQYF.